This T cell receptor beta chain was recovered during a study of blood T cell repertoires in COVID-19. Study in general: The United States, Italy and Spain were the sources of the acute and convalescent COVID-19 samples.

This clone was recorded once. The CDR3 covers 16 residues. V lost 9 bases and J 0 bases, leaving 19 bases between the germline ends. CDR1 is SNHLY and CDR2 is FYNNEI in the germline V gene. Original processing notes: Reference gene primer amplification gave nucleated cell count estimates. The table came from immunoSEQ multiplex PCR; TCRdb's copy has only in-frame clones and leaves some out. That table gives V, J and clone size, and the DNA gave D and trimming. The profile covers a few hundred thousand clones, with 84% appearing a single time and roughly 8.6% taken by the ten largest. The V gene is TRBV2, the J gene TRBJ2-3; the D is unclear. The sequence was collected from a human donor in a cohort sampled during active COVID-19. Specimen: peripheral blood. The CDR3 loop is CASRLLAGTSTDTQYF. The CDR3 region has the DNA TGTGCCAGTAGATTGCTTGCAGGAACAAGCACAGATACGCAGTATTTT.